A selection of T cell receptor beta chains follows, all from one sample in a study of OX40 agonist ivuxolimab in advanced cancers. Sequencing used immunoSEQ multiplex PCR; TCRdb keeps in-frame clones, though not all of them. The sample has 80,000 to 100,000 clones; approximately 93% are singletons. The source material was CD4+ or CD8+ T cells sorted from blood, sampled in a trial of the OX40 agonist ivuxolimab. The receptor source for this set is an adult with an advanced solid tumor such as melanoma, head and neck, liver or kidney cancer. CDR3s include the opening cysteine and the closing phenylalanine or tryptophan. A D gene is named only where the DNA matches it firmly. Expanded clones are given a class, and other clones once, few, many or no size at all.

D,J,V,size,DNA,CDR3
.,TRBJ1-6,TRBV9,.,TGTGCCAGCAGCGCGACGTCGGACTCTAATTCACCCCTCCACTTT,CASSATSDSNSPLHF
.,TRBJ1-6,TRBV6-5,few,TGTGCCAGCAGCCACGGGCAGGGAGGTTCACCCCTCCACTTT,CASSHGQGGSPLHF
TRBD2,TRBJ2-7,TRBV28,.,TGTGCCAGCAGTTTGGTGACTAGCGGGAGAGGGGAGCAGTACTTC,CASSLVTSGRGEQYF
.,TRBJ2-5,TRBV30,.,TGTGCCTGGAGTGTATACGGGGGAGGGACCCAGTACTTC,CAWSVYGGGTQYF
TRBD1,TRBJ2-3,TRBV6-6,.,TGTGCCAGCAGTTACGGGCAGGGGGCTTATGATACGCAGTATTTT,CASSYGQGAYDTQYF
.,TRBJ2-5,TRBV7-2,.,TGTGCCAGCAGCTTGCCTACAGCAAACCAAGAGACCCAGTACTTC,CASSLPTANQETQYF
TRBD1,TRBJ2-3,TRBV10-3,once,TGTGCCATCAGTGTACAGGGGGAGGCAGATACGCAGTATTTT,CAISVQGEADTQYF
TRBD1,TRBJ2-6,TRBV19,.,TGTGCCAGTAGTATAGATTCCCCTAGACAGGGATCTGGGGCCAACGTCCTGACTTTC,CASSIDSPRQGSGANVLTF
.,TRBJ2-7,TRBV6-5,once,TGTGCCAGCAGTCCCGGTTCATACGAGCAGTACTTC,CASSPGSYEQYF
.,TRBJ1-5,TRBV19,few,TGTGCCAGTACTCTAGGTCAGCCCCAGCATTTT,CASTLGQPQHF
.,TRBJ1-2,TRBV7-9,.,TGTGCCAGCAGCCCTCCCCCGTGGGTTACGGGCTATGGCTACACCTTC,CASSPPPWVTGYGYTF
TRBD2,TRBJ2-7,TRBV9,.,TGTGCCAGCAGCGTCGGGACTAGCGCTACCTACGAGCAGTACTTC,CASSVGTSATYEQYF
.,TRBJ2-7,TRBV20-1,once,TGCAGTGCGAACAGGGTGGGCGAGCAGTACTTC,CSANRVGEQYF
.,TRBJ2-3,TRBV9,.,TGTGCCAGCAGCGACGGAATCGGGGATACGCAGTATTTT,CASSDGIGDTQYF
TRBD2,TRBJ2-1,TRBV7-2,.,TGTGCCAGCAGTTCCGACGTGCGGGCGGGAGGAGGGAATGAGCAGTTCTTC,CASSSDVRAGGGNEQFF
TRBD1,TRBJ1-5,TRBV6-1,once,TGTGCCAGCAGTCAGGACAGGTTTTATCAGCCCCAGCATTTT,CASSQDRFYQPQHF
TRBD2,TRBJ2-7,TRBV4-3,.,TGCGCCAGCAGCCAAGGACTAGCGGGGATCTACGAGCAGTACTTC,CASSQGLAGIYEQYF
TRBD2,TRBJ2-1,TRBV6-5,.,TGTGCCAGCAGCTCGGGGGGGCTGGGGAAAAATGAGCAGTTCTTC,CASSSGGLGKNEQFF
.,TRBJ1-4,TRBV28,.,TGTGCCAGCAGTTCCTGGAGAACAGTTAATGAAAAACTGTTTTTT,CASSSWRTVNEKLFF
TRBD1,TRBJ1-3,TRBV27,.,TGTGCCAGCAGTCTGACAGGGCTCTCTGGAAACACCATATATTTT,CASSLTGLSGNTIYF
TRBD1,TRBJ2-3,TRBV28,.,TGTGCCAGCATTTGGGCGGGGACAGGGAAAGATACGCAGTATTTT,CASIWAGTGKDTQYF
TRBD1,TRBJ1-1,TRBV28,.,TGTGCCAGCATCGGGACAGGGATTTTTGGTGAAGCTTTCTTT,CASIGTGIFGEAFF
TRBD1,TRBJ1-1,TRBV6-1,.,TGTGCCAGCGGCCGGGACAGGGACAACACTGAAGCTTTCTTT,CASGRDRDNTEAFF
.,TRBJ1-5,TRBV5-1,.,TGCGCCAGCAGCCCACTTCCCGGGGGGCAGCCCCAGCATTTT,CASSPLPGGQPQHF
.,TRBJ2-3,TRBV4-2,once,TGTGCCAGCAGCCAAGAACGTGCGGGGCGGGCCTGGGGCACAGATACGCAGTATTTT,CASSQERAGRAWGTDTQYF
.,TRBJ1-1,TRBV7-2,.,TGTGCCAGCAGCCTAGGAGGAGGGGATCTCCCTGAAGCTTTCTTT,CASSLGGGDLPEAFF
.,TRBJ2-1,TRBV7-8,.,TGTGCCAGCAGCTTAGGGGTCCTCTACAATGAGCAGTTCTTC,CASSLGVLYNEQFF